The rows below give T cell receptor beta chains drawn from one sample of a study of human T cells and chemical hapten exposure. From the RACE reads, TCRdb called clonotypes with MiXCR, one entry per CDR3 protein. Among some 120,000 distinct CDR3 sequences listed, roughly 12% were seen once. The sample consisted of whole blood, taken in connection with sensitization to the hapten diphenylcyclopropenone (DPC). Receptors originate from a woman aged 45-59 years with alopecia areata. Some clones in this sample may be carry-over from other donors' samples. Each CDR3 is given with its conserved first and last residue. D genes are given only for firm matches. Only some rows state a clone size, as once, few, many or a class for expanded clones.

J	size	length	D	V	DNA	CDR3
TRBJ2-1	many	14	TRBD1	TRBV29-1	TGCAGCGTGACGGGACAGTCCCAATACAATGAGCAGTTCTTC	CSVTGQSQYNEQFF
TRBJ2-7	few	15	TRBD1	TRBV5-1	TGCGCCAGCAGCTTGGCAAGCGGGACAGGGTCCGAGCAGTACTTC	CASSLASGTGSEQYF
TRBJ2-4	-	12	-	TRBV5-8	TGTGCCAGCAGCTTCTGGGTCGACATTCAGTACTTC	CASSFWVDIQYF
TRBJ2-1	-	14	-	TRBV2	TGTGCCAGCAGGGAGTCGGAAGCAAACAATGAGCAGTTCTTC	CASRESEANNEQFF
TRBJ2-5	many	12	-	TRBV29-1	TGCAGCGGCAGTTACGACGGCGAGACCCAGTACTTC	CSGSYDGETQYF
TRBJ1-4	many	14	-	TRBV27	TGTGCCAGCAGTCCCGGAGGTGGCTGGGAAAAACTGTTTTTT	CASSPGGGWEKLFF
TRBJ1-2	-	11	-	TRBV28	TGTGCCAGCAGTTTTTACTATGGCTACACCTTC	CASSFYYGYTF
TRBJ1-3	-	12	-	TRBV11-2	TGTGCCAGCAGCCTTCATGGAAACACCATATATTTT	CASSLHGNTIYF
TRBJ1-2	many	15	-	TRBV28	TGTGCCAGCAGTTCCGGGGCTTGGGACTACTATGGCTACACCTTC	CASSSGAWDYYGYTF
TRBJ2-1	many	14	TRBD2	TRBV28	TGTGCCAGCAGCCCTGGGGGGGTTTACAATGAGCAGTTCTTC	CASSPGGVYNEQFF
TRBJ1-5	few	16	-	TRBV7-2	TGTGCCAGCAGCTTAGCTTTCACCGGGGGGAATCAGCCCCAGCATTTT	CASSLAFTGGNQPQHF
TRBJ1-3	many	14	-	TRBV12-3/TRBV12-4	TGTGCCAGCAGTTCACGAAGTGGCGGAAACACCATATATTTT	CASSSRSGGNTIYF
TRBJ2-4	-	11	TRBD2	TRBV7-2	TGTGCCAGCAGCCGGGAGGCCATTCAGTACTTC	CASSREAIQYF
TRBJ2-2	-	14	TRBD2	TRBV2	TGTGCCAGCAATTGGCGGGAGTTGACCGGGGAGCTGTTTTTT	CASNWRELTGELFF
TRBJ2-1	-	15	TRBD2	TRBV10-3	TGTGCCATCAGTGAGGGGAGCGGGAGTAAGTATGAGCAGTTCTTC	CAISEGSGSKYEQFF
TRBJ2-1	-	17	-	TRBV7-2	TGTGCCAGCACTGAAGGAGCGCGGGCAAGCCTCTACAATGAGCAGTTCTTC	CASTEGARASLYNEQFF
TRBJ2-7	-	14	TRBD2	TRBV28	TGTGCCAGCGGAGAGCCGGGAGGGCCTTACGAGCAGTACTTC	CASGEPGGPYEQYF
TRBJ2-5	once	13	TRBD1	TRBV29-1	TGCAGCGGCGGGACAGGGCTTTTAGAGACCCAGTACTTC	CSGGTGLLETQYF
TRBJ2-1	many	13	-	TRBV6-6	TGTGCCAGCACTGTCTCGTCTGTAGCTGAGCAGTTCTTC	CASTVSSVAEQFF
TRBJ2-1	-	15	-	TRBV7-9	TGTGCCAGCAGCAGTAGCCGGGTCCGGATTGGGGAGCAGTTCTTC	CASSSSRVRIGEQFF
TRBJ2-5	few	15	TRBD1	TRBV28	TGTGCCAGCGCGGATCCGAGGACAGGGGTGGAGACCCAGTACTTC	CASADPRTGVETQYF
TRBJ2-1	many	13	-	TRBV5-5	TGTGCCAGCAGTTACTACCCGGACGGGGGGCAGTTCTTC	CASSYYPDGGQFF
TRBJ1-2	-	15	TRBD1	TRBV6-5	TGTGCCAGCAGTTATACCGGGACAGGGGGTGATGGCTACACCTTC	CASSYTGTGGDGYTF
TRBJ1-4	-	15	-	TRBV28	TGTGCCAGCAGTACCGGGACCGGGGGGGGTGAAAAACTGTTTTTT	CASSTGTGGGEKLFF
TRBJ2-1	few	13	TRBD2	TRBV28	TGTGCCAGCAGTTTAAGCGGGGCCCATGAGCAGTTCTTC	CASSLSGAHEQFF
TRBJ1-4	-	16	-	TRBV5-5	TGTGCCAGCAGCTCCTACCTCACCCCAACTAATGAAAAACTGTTTTTT	CASSSYLTPTNEKLFF